The source of this T cell receptor beta chain is a study of cytomegalovirus exposure and HLA in healthy donors. A remark on this clone: Its antigen is still unknown.

CDR3 length: 14 amino acids. The V gene end was trimmed by 5 bases and the J gene end by 5 bases; junction bases not matched to a gene: 7. The V gene's germline CDR1 is SEHNR and CDR2 FQNEAQ (reference sequence). The PCR had 60 Vbeta and 13 Jbeta primers. Libraries were prepared by immunoSEQ multiplex PCR; TCRdb keeps only in-frame clonotypes and omits some of them. Among nearly 300,000 clones listed, 86% were seen once. Notes on the study in general: A later analysis linked a missense variant in DCLRE1C to the trimming of TCR beta V and J genes.

The sample taken for sequencing was PBMCs. The rearrangement uses TRBV7-9 and TRBJ2-5, with TRBD2 matching over 8 bases. The sequence came from a man between 35 and 55 years old in good health and CMV-seropositive. In DNA, the CDR3 is TGTGCCAGCAGCGGTAGCGGGATTCTGGAGACCCAGTACTTC. This sequence encodes CASSGSGILETQYF.